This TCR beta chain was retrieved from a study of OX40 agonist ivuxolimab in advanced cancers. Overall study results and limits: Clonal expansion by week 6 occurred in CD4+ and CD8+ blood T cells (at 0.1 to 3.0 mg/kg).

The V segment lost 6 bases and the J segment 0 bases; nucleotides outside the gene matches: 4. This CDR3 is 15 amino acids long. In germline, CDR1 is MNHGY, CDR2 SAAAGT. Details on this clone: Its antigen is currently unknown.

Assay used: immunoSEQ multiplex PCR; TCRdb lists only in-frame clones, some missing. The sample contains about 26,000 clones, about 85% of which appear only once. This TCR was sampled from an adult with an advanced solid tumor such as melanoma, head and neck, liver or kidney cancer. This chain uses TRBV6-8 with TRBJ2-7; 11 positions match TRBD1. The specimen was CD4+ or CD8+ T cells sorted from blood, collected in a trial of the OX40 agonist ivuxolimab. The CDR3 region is CASSPGTGGSYEQYF. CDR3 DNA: TGTGCCAGCAGCCCCGGGACAGGGGGCTCCTACGAGCAGTACTTC.